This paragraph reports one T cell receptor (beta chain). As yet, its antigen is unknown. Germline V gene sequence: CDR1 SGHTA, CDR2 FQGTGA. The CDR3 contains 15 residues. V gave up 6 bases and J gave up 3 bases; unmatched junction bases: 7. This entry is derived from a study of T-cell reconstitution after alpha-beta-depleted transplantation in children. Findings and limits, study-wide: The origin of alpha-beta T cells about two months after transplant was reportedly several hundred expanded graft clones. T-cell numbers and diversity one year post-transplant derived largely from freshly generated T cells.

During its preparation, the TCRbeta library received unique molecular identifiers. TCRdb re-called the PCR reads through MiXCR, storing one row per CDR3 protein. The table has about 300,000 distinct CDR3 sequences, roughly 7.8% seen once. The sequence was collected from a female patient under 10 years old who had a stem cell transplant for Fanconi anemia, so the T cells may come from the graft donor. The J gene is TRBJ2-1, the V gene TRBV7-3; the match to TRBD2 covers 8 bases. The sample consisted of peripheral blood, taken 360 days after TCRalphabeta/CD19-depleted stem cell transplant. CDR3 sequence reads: CASSTAGGNYNEQFF. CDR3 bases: TGTGCCAGCAGTACCGCGGGGGGAAACTACAATGAGCAGTTCTTC.